The present T cell receptor (beta chain) was sequenced within a study of control samples from healthy donors and cancer patients. Sequenced by immunoSEQ multiplex PCR; TCRdb stores in-frame clones only, minus some. The sample has tens of thousands of clones; 93% are singletons. This CDR3 comprises 16 residues. V shed 3 bases, J shed 4 bases, and the junction held 9 bases outside the gene matches. Germline-derived CDR1 and CDR2 are KGHDR and SFDVKD. The receptor comes from a woman aged 40 to 55 with lung cancer. The sample comprised PBMCs. The chain joins TRBV24-1 to TRBJ1-2; 8 positions agree with TRBD1. The CDR3 protein is CATSDGLTGAAYGYTF. The CDR3, as DNA: TGTGCCACCAGTGATGGCCTGACAGGGGCGGCCTATGGCTACACCTTC.